This T cell receptor (beta chain) originates from a study of response to subunit inactivated influenza vaccine. The table lists this clonotype with a few counts. Antigen specificity is unknown. TCRdb processed the RT-PCR reads anew with MiXCR; each CDR3 protein has one entry. The table lists 300,000 to 350,000 distinct CDR3 sequences, about a fifth of them singletons. General observations from the study: Researchers suggested that each seasonal influenza vaccination recruits few new T cells.

V was cut by 3 bases and J by 11 bases, with 13 bases left in between. CDR1 is LGHDT, CDR2 YNNKEL, per germline (reference sequence). The CDR3 covers 12 residues. The chain carries TRBV3-1 and TRBJ1-1; D uncertain. Material: PBMCs from blood, obtained about 19 months after vaccination. The TCR was taken from a man in his fifties or sixties who received an inactivated influenza vaccine. This chain's CDR3 is CASSHSPAGAFF. CDR3 nucleotide sequence: TGTGCCAGCAGCCACTCCCCCGCGGGGGCTTTCTTT.